The clone carrying this TCR beta chain counts as medium-sized. The target antigen is unknown. The treatment was: randomized to nivolumab then ipilimumab (arm A) or the reverse (arm B). DNA-damaging chemotherapy had not been given to any patient beforehand. Sequencing used immunoSEQ multiplex PCR; TCRdb keeps in-frame clones, though not all of them. The sample yields around 3,500 clones, around a sixth seen once. The data were obtained in a study of sequential checkpoint blockade in melanoma. Points from the study as a whole: Patients with week-13 increases in T-cell fraction and clonality benefited about 30 times more often. Mutational load did not correlate with tumor T-cell fraction or clonality. Pretreatment TIL clonality tracked with response in the nivolumab-first arm.

The source is a human donor with melanoma. The sample here was tumor tissue (inferred from file names), taken from a patient given nivolumab and ipilimumab in sequence.

The DNA of the CDR3 is TGTGCCAGCAGCTTTGCCGGGGGCTCCTACGAGCAGTACTTC. Protein product: CASSFAGGSYEQYF. J is TRBJ2-7 and V is TRBV11-3; D possibly corresponds to TRBD2 (6 bases). Trimming removed 3 bases from V and 0 bases from J, with 9 bases in between. The CDR3 extends over 14 amino acids. Germline assignment: CDR1 SGHNT and CDR2 YENEEA.